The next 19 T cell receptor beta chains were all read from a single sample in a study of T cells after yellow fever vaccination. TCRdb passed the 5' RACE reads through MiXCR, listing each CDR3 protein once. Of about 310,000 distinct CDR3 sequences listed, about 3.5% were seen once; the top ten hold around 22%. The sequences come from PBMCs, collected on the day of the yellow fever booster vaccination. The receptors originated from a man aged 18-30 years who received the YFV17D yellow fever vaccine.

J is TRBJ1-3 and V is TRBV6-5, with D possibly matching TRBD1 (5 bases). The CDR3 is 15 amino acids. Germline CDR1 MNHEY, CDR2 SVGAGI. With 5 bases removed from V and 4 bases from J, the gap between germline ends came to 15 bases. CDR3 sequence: CASSTGGTFGNTIYF. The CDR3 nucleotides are TGTGCCAGCAGTACGGGTGGGACGTTCGGAAACACCATATATTTT.

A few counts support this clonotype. The CDR3 DNA reads TGCGCCAGCAGCTTGAGGTTTTGGCCAGGGGAGGCAGGGGACACTGAAGCTTTCTTT. Its protein is CASSLRFWPGEAGDTEAFF. This chain uses TRBV5-1 with TRBJ1-1, with D tentatively TRBD1 (6 bases). Germline-derived CDR1 and CDR2 are SGHRS and YFSETQ. V lost 1 base and J lost 3, with 25 bases in between. CDR3 length equals 19 residues.

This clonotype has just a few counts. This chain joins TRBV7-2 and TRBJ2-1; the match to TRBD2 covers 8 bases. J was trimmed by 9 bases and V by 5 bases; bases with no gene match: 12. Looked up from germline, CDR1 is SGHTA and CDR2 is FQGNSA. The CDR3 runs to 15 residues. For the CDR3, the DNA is TGTGCCAGCAGCGGTTTTGTCGGGGGGGCCGGTGAGCAGTTCTTC. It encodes CASSGFVGGAGEQFF.

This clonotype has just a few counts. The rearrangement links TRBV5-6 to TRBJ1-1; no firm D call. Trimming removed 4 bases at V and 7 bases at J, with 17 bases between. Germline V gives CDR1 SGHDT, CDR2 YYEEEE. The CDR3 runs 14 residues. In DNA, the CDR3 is TGTGCCAGCAGCCGACTGATCTCGCCTGATGAAGCTTTCTTT. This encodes CASSRLISPDEAFF.

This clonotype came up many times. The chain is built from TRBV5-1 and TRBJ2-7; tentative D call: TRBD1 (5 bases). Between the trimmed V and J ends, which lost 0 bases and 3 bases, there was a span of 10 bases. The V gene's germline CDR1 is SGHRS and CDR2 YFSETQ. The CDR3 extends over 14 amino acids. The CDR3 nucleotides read TGCGCCAGCAGCTTGGGGCGACAGAGCTACGAGCAGTACTTC. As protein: CASSLGRQSYEQYF.

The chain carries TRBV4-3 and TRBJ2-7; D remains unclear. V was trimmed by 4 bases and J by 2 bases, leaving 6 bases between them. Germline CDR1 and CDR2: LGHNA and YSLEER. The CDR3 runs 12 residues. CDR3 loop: CASSRFTYEQYV. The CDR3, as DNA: TGCGCCAGCAGCCGCTTCACCTACGAGCAGTACGTC.

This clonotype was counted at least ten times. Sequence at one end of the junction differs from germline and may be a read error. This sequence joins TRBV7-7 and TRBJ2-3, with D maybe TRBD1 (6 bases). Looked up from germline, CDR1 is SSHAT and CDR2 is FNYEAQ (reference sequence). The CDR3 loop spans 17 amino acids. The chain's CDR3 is CASSLEYLGTHTDTQYF. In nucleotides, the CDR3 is TGTGCTAGCAGCTTAGAGTATTTGGGGACACACACAGATACGCAGTATTTT.

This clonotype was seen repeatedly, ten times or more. The CDR3 loop is CASSYKKGQENTGELFF. In nucleotides, the CDR3 is TGTGCCAGCAGTTACAAGAAGGGACAGGAGAACACCGGGGAGCTGTTTTTT. The chain recombines TRBV6-2 or TRBV6-3 with TRBJ2-2; TRBD1 aligns across 8 bases. Per the germline V gene, CDR1 is MNHEY and CDR2 is SVGEGT. The CDR3 sequence is 17 residues long. With V trimmed by 2 bases and J by 1 base, 6 bases remained unmatched.

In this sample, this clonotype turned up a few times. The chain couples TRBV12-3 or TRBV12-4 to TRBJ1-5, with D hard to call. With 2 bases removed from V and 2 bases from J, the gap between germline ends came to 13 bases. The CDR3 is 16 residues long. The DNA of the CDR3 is TGTGCCAGCAGTTTATCCTACCCCCTGGGCAATCAGCCCCAGCATTTT. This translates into CASSLSYPLGNQPQHF.

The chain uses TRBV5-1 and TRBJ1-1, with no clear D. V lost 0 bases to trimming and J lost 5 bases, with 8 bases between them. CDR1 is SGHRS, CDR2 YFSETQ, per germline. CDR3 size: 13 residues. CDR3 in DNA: TGCGCCAGCAGCTTGGGAGGTGTAACTGAAGCTTTCTTT. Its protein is CASSLGGVTEAFF.

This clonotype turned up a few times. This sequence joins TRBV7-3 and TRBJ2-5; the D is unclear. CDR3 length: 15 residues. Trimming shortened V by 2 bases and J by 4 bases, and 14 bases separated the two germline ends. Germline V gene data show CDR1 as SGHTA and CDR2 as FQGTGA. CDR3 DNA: TGTGCCAGCAGCTTACATGGTAGACCCTCAGAGACCCAGTACTTC. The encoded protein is CASSLHGRPSETQYF.

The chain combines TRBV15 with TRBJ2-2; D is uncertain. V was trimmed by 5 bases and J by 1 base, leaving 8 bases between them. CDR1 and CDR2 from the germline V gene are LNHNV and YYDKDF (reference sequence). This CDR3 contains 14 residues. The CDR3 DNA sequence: TGTGCCACCAGCCTGACACAGAACACCGGGGAGCTGTTTTTT. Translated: CATSLTQNTGELFF.

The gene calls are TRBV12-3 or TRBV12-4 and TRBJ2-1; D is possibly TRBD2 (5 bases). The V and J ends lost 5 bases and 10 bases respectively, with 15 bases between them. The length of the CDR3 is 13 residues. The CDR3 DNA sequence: TGTGCCAGCAGTCCCGGACTCGGACGCGAGCAGTTCTTC. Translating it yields CASSPGLGREQFF.

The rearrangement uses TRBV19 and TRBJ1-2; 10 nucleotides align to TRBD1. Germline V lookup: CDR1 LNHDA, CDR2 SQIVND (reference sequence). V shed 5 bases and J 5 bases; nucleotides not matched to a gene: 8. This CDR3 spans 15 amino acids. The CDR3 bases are TGTGCCAGTAGTTCCGGGACAGGGGATTTGTATGGCTACACCTTC. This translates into CASSSGTGDLYGYTF.

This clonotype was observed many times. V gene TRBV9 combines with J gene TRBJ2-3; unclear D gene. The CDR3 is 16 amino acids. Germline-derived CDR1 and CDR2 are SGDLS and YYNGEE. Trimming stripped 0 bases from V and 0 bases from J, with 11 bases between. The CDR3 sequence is CASSVGATTSTDTQYF. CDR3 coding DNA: TGTGCCAGCAGCGTAGGAGCCACCACTAGCACAGATACGCAGTATTTT.

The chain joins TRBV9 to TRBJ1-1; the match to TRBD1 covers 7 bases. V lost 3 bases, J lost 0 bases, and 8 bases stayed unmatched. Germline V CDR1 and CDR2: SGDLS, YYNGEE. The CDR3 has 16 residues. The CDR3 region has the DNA TGTGCCAGCAGCGGTTCCCACAGGGGCATGAACACTGAAGCTTTCTTT. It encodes CASSGSHRGMNTEAFF.

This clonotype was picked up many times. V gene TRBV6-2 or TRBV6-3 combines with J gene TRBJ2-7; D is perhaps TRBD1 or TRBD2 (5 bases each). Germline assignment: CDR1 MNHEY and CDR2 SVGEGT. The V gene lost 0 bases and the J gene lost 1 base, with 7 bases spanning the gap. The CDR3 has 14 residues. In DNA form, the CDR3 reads TGTGCCAGCAGTTACTCGGGACGGTCCTACGAGCAGTACGTC. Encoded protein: CASSYSGRSYEQYV.

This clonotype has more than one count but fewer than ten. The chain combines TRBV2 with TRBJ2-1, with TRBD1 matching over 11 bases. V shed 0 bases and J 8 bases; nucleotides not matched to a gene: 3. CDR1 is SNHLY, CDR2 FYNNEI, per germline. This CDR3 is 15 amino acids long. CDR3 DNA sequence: TGTGCCAGCAGTGAAGCGAGGACAGGGGGCGATGAGCAGTTCTTC. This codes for CASSEARTGGDEQFF.

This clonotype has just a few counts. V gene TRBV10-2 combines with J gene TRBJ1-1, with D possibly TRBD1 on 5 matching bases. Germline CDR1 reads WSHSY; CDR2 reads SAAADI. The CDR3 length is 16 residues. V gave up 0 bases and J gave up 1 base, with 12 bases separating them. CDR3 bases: TGCGCCAGCAGTGAGTCGATGGGGCTATCGAACACTGAAGCTTTCTTT. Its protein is CASSESMGLSNTEAFF.